These 7 T cell receptor beta chains share one sample of origin, sequenced in a study of cytomegalovirus exposure and HLA in healthy donors. PCR employed 60 Vbeta and 13 Jbeta primers. Here immunoSEQ multiplex PCR was the method, and the copy in TCRdb shows in-frame clones only, minus some. The table lists some 93,000 clones, approximately 72% of them singletons. Sequenced input: PBMCs. Receptor source: a woman aged 40-49 years in good health and CMV-seronegative.

CDR3 sequence: CASTRQGGNTEAFF. Here the CDR3 DNA reads TGTGCCAGCACCCGACAGGGTGGAAACACTGAAGCTTTCTTT. V and J are TRBV25-1 and TRBJ1-1; 7 bases map to TRBD1. CDR3 length: 14 amino acids. Germline V gene data show CDR1 as MGHDK and CDR2 as SYGVNS. The V and J ends lost 7 bases and 2 bases, in that order; junction bases with no gene match: 7.

This chain joins TRBV30 and TRBJ2-7; 10 bases are shared with TRBD2. CDR1 and CDR2 (germline): GTSNPN, SVGIG (reference sequence). CDR3 length: 12 residues. The J segment lost 4 bases and the V segment lost 5 bases, leaving 2 bases of the junction unmatched. The CDR3 DNA reads as TGTGCCTGGTCGACTAGCGGGTACGAGCAGTACTTC. The encoded protein is CAWSTSGYEQYF.

This rearrangement joins TRBV7-2 to TRBJ2-3; possibly TRBD1 for D (6 bases). The CDR3 is 15 residues long. The germline CDR1 and CDR2 sequences are SGHTA and FQGNSA. V gave up 4 bases and J gave up 0 bases, with 11 bases separating them. CDR3 residues: CASSSTGSSTDTQYF. DNA for the CDR3: TGTGCCAGCAGCTCGACAGGATCAAGCACAGATACGCAGTATTTT.

The chain uses TRBV7-9 and TRBJ2-1, with 13 bases lining up with TRBD2. Germline V gene sequence: CDR1 SEHNR, CDR2 FQNEAQ (reference sequence). The CDR3 loop spans 16 amino acids. J lost 9 bases, V lost 5 bases, and 10 bases had no gene match. CDR3 in DNA: TGTGCCAGCAGCCCGTGGACTAGCGGGAGCAATGGTGAGCAGTTCTTC. It specifies CASSPWTSGSNGEQFF.

The chain combines TRBV29-1 with TRBJ2-7, with 10 positions matching TRBD1. CDR1 and CDR2 (germline): SQVTM, ANQGSEA. V lost 7 bases, J lost 6 bases, and 12 bases stayed unmatched. The CDR3 runs to 14 residues. CDR3 bases: TGCAGCGCCAAGAACCGGGACAGGGGCGGCGAGCAGTACTTC. It translates to CSAKNRDRGGEQYF.

V usage is TRBV28 and J usage is TRBJ1-5; TRBD1 agrees at 8 bases. The CDR3 consists of 16 residues. With 5 bases clipped from V and 8 bases from J, the junction kept 14 bases outside the gene matches. Germline V gene lookup returns CDR1 MDHEN and CDR2 SYDVKM. CDR3: CASSRGQGARAEPQHF. Written as DNA, the CDR3 is TGTGCCAGCAGTCGCGGACAGGGAGCACGGGCGGAGCCCCAGCATTTT. Looking up the rest from reference TRBV28 and TRBJ1-5 gives the full variable domain: DVKVTQSSRYLVKRTGEKVFLECVQDMDHENMFWYRQDPGLGLRLIYFSYDVKMKEKGDIPEGYSVSREKKERFSLILESASTNQTSMYLCASSRGQGARAEPQHFGDGTRLSIL.

This rearrangement joins TRBV11-2 to TRBJ2-7, with D tentatively TRBD2 (5 bases). V gave up 2 bases and J gave up 2 bases, with 10 bases separating them. Germline values: CDR1 SGHAT, CDR2 FQNNGV. The CDR3 has 14 amino acids. CDR3: CASSLFAGTYEQYF. CDR3 sequence (DNA): TGTGCCAGCAGCTTATTCGCGGGCACCTACGAGCAGTACTTC. Variable domain in full (rest from reference TRBV11-2 and TRBJ2-7): EAGVAQSPRYKIIEKRQSVAFWCNPISGHATLYWYQQILGQGPKLLIQFQNNGVVDDSQLPKDRFSAERLKGVDSTLKIQPAKLEDSAVYLCASSLFAGTYEQYFGPGTRLTVT.